Sequencing of this T cell receptor (beta chain) was carried out in a study of glioma-infiltrating T cells. Germline V gives CDR1 SGDLS, CDR2 YYNGEE. The CDR3 length is 13 residues. V was cut by 0 bases and J by 7 bases, with 10 bases left in between. TCR alpha and beta CDR3 regions were amplified from RNA using iRepertoire nested multiplex PCR. TCRdb called the multiplex PCR reads again in MiXCR, with one record for every CDR3 protein. This table holds about 93,000 distinct CDR3 sequences, around 40% found once. Many counts were recorded for this clonotype. This clonotype was obtained from a human donor with low-grade glioma or glioblastoma, undergoing nonglioma brain surgery, or in good health (not recorded which). The sequenced material came from glioma tissue, nonneoplastic brain tissue, or PBMCs (not recorded which). The chain joins TRBV9 to TRBJ1-1; weak D call: TRBD1 (6 bases). CDR3 sequence reads: CASSVVKDSEAFF. Written as DNA, the CDR3 is TGTGCCAGCAGCGTAGTGAAGGACAGTGAAGCTTTCTTT. Using reference TRBV9 and TRBJ1-1 for the parts outside the CDR3, the full variable domain is DSGVTQTPKHLITATGQRVTLRCSPRSGDLSVYWYQQSLDQGLQFLIQYYNGEERAKGNILERFSAQQFPDLHSELNLSSLELGDSALYFCASSVVKDSEAFFGQGTRLTVV.